This T cell receptor (beta chain) derives from a study of T cells in Graves' hyperthyroidism and ophthalmopathy. About the study: Peripheral blood sampling occurred at initial diagnosis, before any treatment.

In this sample, this clonotype turned up once. Its antigen remains unidentified. Amplification yielded TCR beta CDR3 regions, with RNA transcripts as the source. The HTBI primer set drove a first-round RT-PCR of the TCR CDR3. TCRdb analysed the multiplex PCR reads with MiXCR anew, one entry per CDR3 protein. This sample has around 420,000 distinct CDR3 sequences; about an eighth occur once, and the top ten carry 5% to 6.5%. The study defined stable Graves' hyperthyroidism as no ophthalmopathy progression within 18 months. Study findings and constraints: The model's output predicted ophthalmopathy at a median of roughly 6.9 months prior to onset. Among clonotypes expanded in thyroid above 0.001, most were also found in blood.

With 3 bases clipped from V and 2 bases from J, the junction kept 5 bases outside the gene matches. The germline V gene encodes CDR1 GTSNPN and CDR2 SVGIG (reference sequence). The CDR3 is 14 residues long. The TCR was taken from a woman younger than 35 with Graves' hyperthyroidism. The specimen sequenced was blood. The chain carries TRBV30 and TRBJ2-7; 9 bases are a match to TRBD2. The CDR3 DNA sequence: TGTGCCTGGAGGCTTGGCGGGGGGGCCTACGAGCAGTACTTC. This translates into CAWRLGGGAYEQYF.